This paragraph covers one TCR beta chain sequence. No antigen is known for it. The record originates from a study of vaccination and CD4 T cells after COVID-19. The study's findings and limits: The authors studied relatively few convalescent patients and analyzed no early post-infection timepoints.

Described treatment: approximately 11-day PBMC culture with coronavirus spike peptide pools or control peptides (ViraFEST assay). Oncomine TCR Beta short-read sequencing was applied to DNA from cultured CD4+ T cells. TCRdb ran MiXCR on the PCR reads and lists one entry per CDR3 protein. This sample has fewer than 15,000 distinct CDR3 sequences, with roughly 44% found just once. CDR1 and CDR2 (germline): SGHVS, FQNEAQ. V dropped 5 bases and J dropped 8 bases, with 12 bases sitting between them. This CDR3 region has 13 residues. This TCR derives from a human donor with COVID-19. The sample taken for sequencing was cultured CD4+ T cells from blood. This chain joins TRBV7-8 and TRBJ1-4; D perhaps matches TRBD1 (6 bases). CDR3 sequence reads: CASSGNRDEKLFF. CDR3 DNA: TGTGCCAGCAGCGGTAACAGGGACGAAAAACTGTTTTTT.